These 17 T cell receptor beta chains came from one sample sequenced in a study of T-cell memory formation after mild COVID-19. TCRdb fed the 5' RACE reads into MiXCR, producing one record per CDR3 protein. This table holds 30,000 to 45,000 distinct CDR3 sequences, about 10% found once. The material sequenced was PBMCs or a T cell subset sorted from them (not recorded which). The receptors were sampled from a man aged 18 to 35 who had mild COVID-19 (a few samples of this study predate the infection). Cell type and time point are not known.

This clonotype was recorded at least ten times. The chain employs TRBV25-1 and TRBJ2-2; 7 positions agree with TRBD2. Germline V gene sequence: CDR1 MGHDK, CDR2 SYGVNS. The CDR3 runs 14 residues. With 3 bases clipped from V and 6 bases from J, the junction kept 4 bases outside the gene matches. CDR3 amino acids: CASSEAGEAGELFF. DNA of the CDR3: TGTGCCAGCAGTGAGGCGGGGGAGGCCGGGGAGCTGTTTTTT.

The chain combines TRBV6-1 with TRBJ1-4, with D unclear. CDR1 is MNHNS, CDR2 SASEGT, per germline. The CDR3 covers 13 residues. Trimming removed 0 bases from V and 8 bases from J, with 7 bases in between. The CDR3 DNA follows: TGTGCCAGCAGTGAAGCGCGAAAAGAAAAACTGTTTTTT. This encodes CASSEARKEKLFF.

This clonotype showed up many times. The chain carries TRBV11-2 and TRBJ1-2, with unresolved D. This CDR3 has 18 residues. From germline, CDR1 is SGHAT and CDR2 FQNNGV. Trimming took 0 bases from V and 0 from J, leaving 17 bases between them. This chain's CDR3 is CASSLDPFLGRPNYGYTF. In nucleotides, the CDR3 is TGTGCCAGCAGCTTAGATCCCTTCTTAGGACGGCCTAACTATGGCTACACCTTC.

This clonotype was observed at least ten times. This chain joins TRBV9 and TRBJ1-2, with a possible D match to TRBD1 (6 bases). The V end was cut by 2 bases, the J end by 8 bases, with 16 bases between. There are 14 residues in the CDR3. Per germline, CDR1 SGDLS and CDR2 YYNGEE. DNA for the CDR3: TGTGCCAGCAGCGTTGACGGGGGCCCCTTAGGCTACACCTTC. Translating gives CASSVDGGPLGYTF.

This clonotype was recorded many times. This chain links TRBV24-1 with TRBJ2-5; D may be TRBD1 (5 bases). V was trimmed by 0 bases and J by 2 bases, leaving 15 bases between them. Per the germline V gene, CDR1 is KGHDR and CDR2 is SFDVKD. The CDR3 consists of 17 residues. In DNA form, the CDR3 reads TGTGCCACCAGTGATTTGCGGCAGGGCGATGCACAAGAGACCCAGTACTTC. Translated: CATSDLRQGDAQETQYF.

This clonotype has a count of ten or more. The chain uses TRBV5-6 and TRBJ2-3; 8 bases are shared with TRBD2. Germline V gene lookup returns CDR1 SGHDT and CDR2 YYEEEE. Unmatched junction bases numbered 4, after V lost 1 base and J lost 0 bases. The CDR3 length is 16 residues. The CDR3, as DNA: TGTGCCAGCAGCTTGTTCCAGCGGGGGAGCACAGATACGCAGTATTTT. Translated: CASSLFQRGSTDTQYF. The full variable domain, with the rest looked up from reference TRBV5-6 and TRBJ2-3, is DAGVTQSPTHLIKTRGQQVTLRCSPKSGHDTVSWYQQALGQGPQFIFQYYEEEERQRGNFPDRFSGHQFPNYSSELNVNALLLGDSALYLCASSLFQRGSTDTQYFGPGTRLTVL.

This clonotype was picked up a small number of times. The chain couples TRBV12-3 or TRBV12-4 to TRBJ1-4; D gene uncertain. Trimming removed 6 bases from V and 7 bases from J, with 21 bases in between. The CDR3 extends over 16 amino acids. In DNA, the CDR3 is TGTGCCAGCAGCCGGCGGCGCCAGGTTTGGGGTGAAAAACTGTTTTTT. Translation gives CASSRRRQVWGEKLFF.

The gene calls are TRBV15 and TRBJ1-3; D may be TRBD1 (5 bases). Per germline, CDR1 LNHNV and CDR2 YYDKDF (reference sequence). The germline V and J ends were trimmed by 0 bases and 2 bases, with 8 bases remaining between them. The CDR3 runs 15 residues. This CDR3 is CATSRDWGPGNTIYF. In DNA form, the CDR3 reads TGTGCCACCAGCAGAGATTGGGGCCCTGGAAACACCATATATTTT.

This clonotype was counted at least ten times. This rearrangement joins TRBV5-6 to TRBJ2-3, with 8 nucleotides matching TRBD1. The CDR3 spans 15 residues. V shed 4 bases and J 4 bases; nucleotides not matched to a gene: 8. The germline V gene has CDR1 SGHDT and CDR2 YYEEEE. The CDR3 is CASSRTGTVPDTQYF. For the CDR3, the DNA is TGTGCCAGCAGCAGGACAGGGACAGTTCCAGATACGCAGTATTTT.

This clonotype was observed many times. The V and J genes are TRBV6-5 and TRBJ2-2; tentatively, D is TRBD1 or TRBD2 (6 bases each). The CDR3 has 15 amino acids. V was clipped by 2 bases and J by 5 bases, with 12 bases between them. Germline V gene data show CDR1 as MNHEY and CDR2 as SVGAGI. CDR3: CASSYIPGATGELFF. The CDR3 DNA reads TGTGCCAGCAGTTACATTCCGGGGGCGACCGGGGAGCTGTTTTTT.

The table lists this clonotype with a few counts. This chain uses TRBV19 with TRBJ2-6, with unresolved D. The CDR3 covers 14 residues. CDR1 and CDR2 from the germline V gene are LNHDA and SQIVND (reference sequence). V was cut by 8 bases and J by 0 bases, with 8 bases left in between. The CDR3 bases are TGTGCCAGTGGGCCGAGCTCTGGGGCCAACGTCCTGACTTTC. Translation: CASGPSSGANVLTF.

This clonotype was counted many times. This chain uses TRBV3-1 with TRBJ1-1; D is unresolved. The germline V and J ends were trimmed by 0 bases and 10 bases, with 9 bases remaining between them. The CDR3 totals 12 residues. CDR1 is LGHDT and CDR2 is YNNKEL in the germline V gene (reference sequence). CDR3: CASSQEAQRAFF. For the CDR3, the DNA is TGTGCCAGCAGCCAAGAGGCACAGCGAGCTTTCTTT.

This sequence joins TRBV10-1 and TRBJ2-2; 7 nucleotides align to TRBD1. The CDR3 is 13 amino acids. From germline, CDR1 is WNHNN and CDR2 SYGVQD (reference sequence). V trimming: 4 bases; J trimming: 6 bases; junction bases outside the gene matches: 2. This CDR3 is CASSGDSSGELFF. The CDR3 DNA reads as TGCGCCAGCAGTGGGGACAGTTCCGGGGAGCTGTTTTTT.

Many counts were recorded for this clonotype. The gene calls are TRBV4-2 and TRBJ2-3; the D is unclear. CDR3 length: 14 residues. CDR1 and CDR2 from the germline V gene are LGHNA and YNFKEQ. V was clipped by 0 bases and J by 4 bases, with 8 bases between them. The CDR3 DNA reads TGTGCCAGCAGCCAAGAGGGTAGCCCAGATACGCAGTATTTT. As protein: CASSQEGSPDTQYF.

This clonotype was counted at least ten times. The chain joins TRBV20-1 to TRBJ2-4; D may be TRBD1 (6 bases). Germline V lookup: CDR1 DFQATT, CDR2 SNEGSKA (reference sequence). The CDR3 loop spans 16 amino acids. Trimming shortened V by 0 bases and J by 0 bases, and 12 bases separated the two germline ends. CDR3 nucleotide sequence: TGCAGTGCTAGAGATTTGGGGGCCCTAGCCAAAAACATTCAGTACTTC. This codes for CSARDLGALAKNIQYF.

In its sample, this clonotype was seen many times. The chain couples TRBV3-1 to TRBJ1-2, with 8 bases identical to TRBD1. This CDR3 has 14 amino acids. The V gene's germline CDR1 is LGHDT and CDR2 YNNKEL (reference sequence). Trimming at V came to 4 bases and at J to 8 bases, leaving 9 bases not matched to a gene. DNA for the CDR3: TGTGCCAGCAGCCTTAATTTCGCAGGGGGCGGCTACACCTTC. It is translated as CASSLNFAGGGYTF. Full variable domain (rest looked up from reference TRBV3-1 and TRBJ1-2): DTAVSQTPKYLVTQMGNDKSIKCEQNLGHDTMYWYKQDSKKFLKIMFSYNNKELIINETVPNRFSPKSPDKAHLNLHINSLELGDSAVYFCASSLNFAGGGYTFGSGTRLTVV.

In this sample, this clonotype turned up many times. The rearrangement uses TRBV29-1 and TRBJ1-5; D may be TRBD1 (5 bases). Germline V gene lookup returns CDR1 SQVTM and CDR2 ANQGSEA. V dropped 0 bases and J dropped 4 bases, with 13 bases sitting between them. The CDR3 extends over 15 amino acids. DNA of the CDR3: TGCAGCGTTGAAGACGGGAGGGGAGGGAATCAGCCCCAGCATTTT. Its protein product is CSVEDGRGGNQPQHF.